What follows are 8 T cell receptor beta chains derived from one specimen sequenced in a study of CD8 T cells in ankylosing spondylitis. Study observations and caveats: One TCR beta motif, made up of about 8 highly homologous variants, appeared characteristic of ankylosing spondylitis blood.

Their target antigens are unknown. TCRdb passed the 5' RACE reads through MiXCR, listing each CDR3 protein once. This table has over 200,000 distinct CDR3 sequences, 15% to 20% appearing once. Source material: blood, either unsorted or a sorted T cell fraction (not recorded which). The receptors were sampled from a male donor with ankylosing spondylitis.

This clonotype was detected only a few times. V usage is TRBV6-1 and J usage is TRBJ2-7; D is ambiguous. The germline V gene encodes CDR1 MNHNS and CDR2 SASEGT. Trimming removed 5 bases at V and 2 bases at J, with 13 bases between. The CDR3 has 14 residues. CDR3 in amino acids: CASSSDTTAYEQYF. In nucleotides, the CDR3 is TGTGCCAGCAGTAGCGACACAACCGCCTACGAGCAGTACTTC.

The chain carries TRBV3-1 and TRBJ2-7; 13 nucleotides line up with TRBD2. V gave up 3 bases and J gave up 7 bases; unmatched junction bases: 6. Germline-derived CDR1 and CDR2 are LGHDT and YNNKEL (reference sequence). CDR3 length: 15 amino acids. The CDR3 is CASSHGGLAGYEQYF. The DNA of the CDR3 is TGTGCCAGCAGCCATGGGGGACTAGCGGGGTATGAGCAGTACTTC.

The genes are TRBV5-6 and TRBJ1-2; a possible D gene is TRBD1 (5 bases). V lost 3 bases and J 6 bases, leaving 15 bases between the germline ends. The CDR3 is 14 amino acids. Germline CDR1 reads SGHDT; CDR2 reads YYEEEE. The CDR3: CASSSPPAGNGYTF. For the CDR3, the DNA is TGTGCCAGCAGCTCCCCTCCGGCAGGGAATGGCTACACCTTC.

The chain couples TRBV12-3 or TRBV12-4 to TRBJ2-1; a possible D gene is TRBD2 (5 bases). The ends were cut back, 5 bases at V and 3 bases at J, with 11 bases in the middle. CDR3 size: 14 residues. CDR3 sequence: CASSPFAGYNEQFF. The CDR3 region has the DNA TGTGCCAGCAGTCCCTTCGCGGGCTACAATGAGCAGTTCTTC.

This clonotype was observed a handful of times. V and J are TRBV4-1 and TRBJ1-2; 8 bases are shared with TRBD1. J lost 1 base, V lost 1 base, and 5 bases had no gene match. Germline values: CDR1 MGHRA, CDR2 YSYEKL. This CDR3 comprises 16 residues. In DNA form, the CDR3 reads TGCGCCAGCAGCCAAGTCCCGGGACAGGATAACTATGGCTACACCTTC. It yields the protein CASSQVPGQDNYGYTF.

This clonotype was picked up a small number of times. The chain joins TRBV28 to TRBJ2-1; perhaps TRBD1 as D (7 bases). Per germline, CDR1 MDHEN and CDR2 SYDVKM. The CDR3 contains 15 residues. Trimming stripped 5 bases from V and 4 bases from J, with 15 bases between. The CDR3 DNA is TGTGCCAGCAGTCGCGGGACAGCCTATTACAATGAGCAGTTCTTC. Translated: CASSRGTAYYNEQFF.

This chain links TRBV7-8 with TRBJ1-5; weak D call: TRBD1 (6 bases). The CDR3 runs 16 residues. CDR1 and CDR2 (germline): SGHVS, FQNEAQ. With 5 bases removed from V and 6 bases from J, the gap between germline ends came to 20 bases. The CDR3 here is CASSPYGRGAIQPQHF. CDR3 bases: TGTGCCAGCAGCCCCTACGGGCGGGGGGCTATTCAGCCCCAGCATTTT.

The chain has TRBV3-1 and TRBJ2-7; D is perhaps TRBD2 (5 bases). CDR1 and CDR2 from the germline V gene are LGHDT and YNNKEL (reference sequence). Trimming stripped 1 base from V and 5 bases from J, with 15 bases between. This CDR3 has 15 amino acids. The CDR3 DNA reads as TGTGCCAGCAGCCAAGGCACCCCCCGGAGGAACGAGCAGTACTTC. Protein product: CASSQGTPRRNEQYF.